Detailed here is one TCR beta chain. The sample holds other DNA sequences that translate to the same CDR3. The data stem from a study of blood T cell repertoires in COVID-19. Sequenced by immunoSEQ multiplex PCR; TCRdb stores in-frame clones only, minus some. The sample records approximately 160,000 clones, 80% to 90% being singletons. The source is a human donor in a cohort sampled during active COVID-19. Sequencing used peripheral blood.

CDR3 nucleotide sequence: TGTGCCAGCAGTTTGAGGGAGACCCAGTACTTC. Protein: CASSLRETQYF. The chain recombines TRBV28 with TRBJ2-5; D unclear. The CDR3 is made up of 11 amino acids. V was shortened by 3 bases and J by 5 bases, with 4 bases between the two germline ends. The germline V gene encodes CDR1 MDHEN and CDR2 SYDVKM.